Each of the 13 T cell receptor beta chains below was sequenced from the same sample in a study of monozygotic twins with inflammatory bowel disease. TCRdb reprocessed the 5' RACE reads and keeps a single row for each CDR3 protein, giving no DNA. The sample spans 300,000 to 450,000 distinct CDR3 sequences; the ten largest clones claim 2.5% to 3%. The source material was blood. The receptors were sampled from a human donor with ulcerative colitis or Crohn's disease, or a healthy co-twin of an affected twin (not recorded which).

CDR3 sequence reads: CASSPNNERSPLHF. V gene TRBV18 combines with J gene TRBJ1-6. The V gene's germline CDR1 is KGHSH and CDR2 LQKENI. The CDR3 is made up of 14 amino acids.

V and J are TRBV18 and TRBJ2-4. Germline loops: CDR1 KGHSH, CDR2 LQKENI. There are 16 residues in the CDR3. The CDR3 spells CASSPPSRLAKNIQYF.

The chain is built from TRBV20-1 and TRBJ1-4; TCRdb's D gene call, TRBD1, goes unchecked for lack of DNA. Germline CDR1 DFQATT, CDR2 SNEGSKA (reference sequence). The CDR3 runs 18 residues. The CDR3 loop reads CSARGGFYGTGENEKLFF.

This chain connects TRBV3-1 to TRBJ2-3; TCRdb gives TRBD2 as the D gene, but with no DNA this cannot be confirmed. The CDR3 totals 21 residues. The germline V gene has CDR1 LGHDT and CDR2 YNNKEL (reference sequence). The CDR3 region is CASSQDRLKPGYSGGADTQYF.

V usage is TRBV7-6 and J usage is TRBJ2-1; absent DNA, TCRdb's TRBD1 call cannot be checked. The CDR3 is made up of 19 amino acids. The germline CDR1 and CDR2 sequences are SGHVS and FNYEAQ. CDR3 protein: CASSPPRDRGPSSYNEQFF.

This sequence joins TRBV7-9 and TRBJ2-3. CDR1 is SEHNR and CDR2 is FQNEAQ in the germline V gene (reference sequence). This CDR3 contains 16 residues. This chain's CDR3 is CASSTHSGPSTDTQYF.

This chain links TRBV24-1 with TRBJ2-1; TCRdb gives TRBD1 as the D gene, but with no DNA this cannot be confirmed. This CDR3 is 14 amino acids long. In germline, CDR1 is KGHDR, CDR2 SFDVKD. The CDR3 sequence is CATAGTGAIDEQFF.

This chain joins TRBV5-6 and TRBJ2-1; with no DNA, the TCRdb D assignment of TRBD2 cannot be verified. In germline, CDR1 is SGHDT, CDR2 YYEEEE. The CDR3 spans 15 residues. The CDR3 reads CASSPGPNPYNEQFF.

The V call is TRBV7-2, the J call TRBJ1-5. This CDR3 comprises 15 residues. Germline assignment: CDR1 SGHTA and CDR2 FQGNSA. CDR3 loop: CASSLVSGSNQPQHF.

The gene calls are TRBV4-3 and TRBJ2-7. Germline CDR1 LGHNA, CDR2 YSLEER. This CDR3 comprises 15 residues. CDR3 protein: CASSQAYSSSYEQYF.

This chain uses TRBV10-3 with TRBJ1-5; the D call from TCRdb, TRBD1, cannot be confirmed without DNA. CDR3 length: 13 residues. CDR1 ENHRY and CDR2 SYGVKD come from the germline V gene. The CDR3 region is CATGAGLHQPQHF.

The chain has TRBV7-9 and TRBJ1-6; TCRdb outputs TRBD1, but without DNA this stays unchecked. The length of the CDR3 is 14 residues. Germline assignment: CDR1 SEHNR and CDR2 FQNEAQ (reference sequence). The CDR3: CASSLSQANPALHF. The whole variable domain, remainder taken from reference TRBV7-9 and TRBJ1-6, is DTGVSQNPRHKITKRGQNVTFRCDPISEHNRLYWYRQTLGQGPEFLTYFQNEAQLEKSRLLSDRFSAERPKGSFSTLEIQRTEQGDSAMYLCASSLSQANPALHFGNGTRLTVT.

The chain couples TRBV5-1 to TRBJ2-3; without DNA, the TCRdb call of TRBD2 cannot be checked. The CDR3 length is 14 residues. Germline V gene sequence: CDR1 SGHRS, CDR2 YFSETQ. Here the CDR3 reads CASNHGSRTDTQYF.